One and the same sample provided the 14 T cell receptor beta chains below, sequenced in a study of CD8 T cells in Susac syndrome. Reverse transcription of roughly 0.45 to 1 ug RNA was carried out with random hexamers. TCRdb called the immunoSEQ multiplex PCR reads again in MiXCR, with one record for every CDR3 protein. The data contain under 200,000 distinct CDR3 sequences, around 95% of them singletons. The sequenced sample consisted of CD4+ T cells from PBMCs. Receptor source: a human donor in good health.

This chain joins TRBV6-5 and TRBJ2-3; 8 bases agree with TRBD1. Germline V gene lookup returns CDR1 MNHEY and CDR2 SVGAGI. This CDR3 region has 15 residues. J lost 0 bases, V lost 5 bases, and 4 bases had no gene match. The CDR3 nucleotides are TGTGCCAGCAGTAGACAGGGGATAAGCACAGATACGCAGTATTTT. It is translated as CASSRQGISTDTQYF.

J is TRBJ2-3 and V is TRBV9; tentative D call: TRBD2 (7 bases). This CDR3 is built from 15 residues. Trimming took 4 bases from V and 4 from J, leaving 16 bases between them. Germline CDR1 is SGDLS and CDR2 is YYNGEE. The CDR3 here is CASSTSGGGADTQYF. DNA of the CDR3: TGTGCCAGCAGCACGTCGGGGGGCGGCGCAGATACGCAGTATTTT.

The V and J genes are TRBV29-1 and TRBJ2-2; D perhaps matches TRBD1 (5 bases). V was pared by 7 bases and J by 3 bases, with 15 bases between. Germline V gene data show CDR1 as SQVTM and CDR2 as ANQGSEA. The CDR3 length is 14 residues. CDR3 coding DNA: TGCAGCGCCTTGGTAGGGGCCGACACCGGGGAGCTGTTTTTT. It specifies CSALVGADTGELFF.

This sequence joins TRBV7-9 and TRBJ2-5, with 7 bases that match TRBD1. The junction had 8 bases not matched to a gene; V was cut back by 2 bases and J by 5 bases. Germline V CDR1 and CDR2: SEHNR, FQNEAQ (reference sequence). This CDR3 spans 15 amino acids. The CDR3: CASSLWSGGRETQYF. DNA for the CDR3: TGTGCCAGCAGCTTATGGTCAGGGGGAAGGGAGACCCAGTACTTC.

This chain links TRBV6-6 with TRBJ1-6; weak D call: TRBD1 (6 bases). Germline lookup yields CDR1 MNHNY and CDR2 SVGAGI (reference sequence). V lost 7 bases to trimming and J lost 5 bases, with 9 bases between them. This CDR3 comprises 13 residues. In nucleotides, the CDR3 is TGTGCCAGCATCCGACAGGATAATTCACCCCTCCACTTT. It is translated as CASIRQDNSPLHF.

This clonotype was observed a few times. The chain is built from TRBV20-1 and TRBJ1-2, with 7 bases matching TRBD1. The trim removed 6 bases at V and 0 bases at J, leaving 4 bases unmatched. The CDR3 is 13 residues long. Germline V gene lookup returns CDR1 DFQATT and CDR2 SNEGSKA (reference sequence). The CDR3 region is CSARDSSNYGYTF. The CDR3 DNA is TGCAGTGCCCGGGACAGCTCTAACTATGGCTACACCTTC.

The rearrangement joins TRBV4-2 to TRBJ2-5, with 8 bases matching TRBD2. The length of the CDR3 is 16 residues. J was trimmed by 5 bases and V by 4 bases; bases with no gene match: 12. CDR1 is LGHNA and CDR2 is YNFKEQ in the germline V gene. Here the CDR3 DNA reads TGTGCCAGCAGCCGGATCGGGGGGGCAGAGGGGGAGACCCAGTACTTC. Translated: CASSRIGGAEGETQYF.

J is TRBJ1-6 and V is TRBV7-3; D uncertain. Germline lookup yields CDR1 SGHTA and CDR2 FQGTGA. The CDR3 is made up of 13 amino acids. V lost 4 bases and J 9 bases, leaving 10 bases between the germline ends. CDR3 sequence: CASSSTEGSPLHF. The CDR3 bases are TGTGCCAGCAGCTCGACCGAAGGTTCACCCCTCCACTTT.

The chain has TRBV15 and TRBJ2-3; D may be TRBD2 (5 bases). V was shortened by 5 bases and J by 5 bases, with 11 bases between the two germline ends. This CDR3 has 13 amino acids. Per germline, CDR1 LNHNV and CDR2 YYDKDF (reference sequence). The CDR3 spells CATSVNSGDTQYF. As DNA, the CDR3 is TGTGCCACCAGCGTAAACAGCGGAGATACGCAGTATTTT.

The chain combines TRBV12-3 or TRBV12-4 with TRBJ1-6; D is unclear. This CDR3 contains 11 residues. The ends were cut back, 6 bases at V and 12 bases at J, with 9 bases in the middle. The CDR3 bases are TGTGCCAGCAGCCACGCTGGACCCCTCCACTTT. This gives the protein CASSHAGPLHF.

The V gene is TRBV20-1, the J gene TRBJ1-1; TRBD1 is a possible D gene (5 bases). The V gene lost 5 bases and the J gene lost 12 bases, with 16 bases spanning the gap. The length of the CDR3 is 11 residues. CDR1 and CDR2 (germline): DFQATT, SNEGSKA (reference sequence). CDR3 in amino acids: CSAPDSGSTFF. The CDR3 region has the DNA TGCAGTGCTCCCGACTCAGGGTCCACTTTCTTT.

This clonotype was seen a handful of times. V is TRBV7-3 and J is TRBJ1-1; D is perhaps TRBD1 (6 bases). The CDR3 spans 14 residues. CDR1 and CDR2 from the germline V gene are SGHTA and FQGTGA. Trimming cost V 4 bases and J 3 bases, with 12 bases left between them. The CDR3 region is CASSSSQGYTEAFF. CDR3 nucleotides: TGTGCCAGCAGCTCTTCACAGGGCTACACTGAAGCTTTCTTT.

This clonotype was detected once. This rearrangement joins TRBV24-1 to TRBJ2-1, with D perhaps assigned TRBD1 or TRBD2 (5 bases each). Deletions cut 2 bases from V and 0 bases from J, with 7 bases between. The germline CDR1 and CDR2 sequences are KGHDR and SFDVKD. The CDR3 is 15 residues long. The CDR3 sequence is CATSDSRGSYNEQFF. The CDR3 region has the DNA TGTGCCACCAGTGATTCGAGGGGCTCCTACAATGAGCAGTTCTTC.

The count of this clonotype is one. The chain combines TRBV27 with TRBJ1-5; D not certain. Germline CDR1 reads MNHEY; CDR2 reads SMNVEV (reference sequence). Trimming left V 2 bases short and J 5 bases short, with 10 bases between. CDR3 length equals 14 residues. CDR3 DNA sequence: TGTGCCAGCAGTTTAAACCGGTCCCATCAGCCCCAGCATTTT. It encodes CASSLNRSHQPQHF.